A selection of T cell receptor beta chains follows, all from one sample in a study of blood T cell repertoires in COVID-19. Assay used: immunoSEQ multiplex PCR; TCRdb lists only in-frame clones, some missing. This table holds fewer than 150,000 clones, about 86% found once. The sequencing input was peripheral blood. The source of these receptors is a woman in her 40s with acute or convalescent COVID-19. Both conserved end residues are part of each CDR3. D genes are given only for firm matches. Clone size is given for some rows only: seen once, a few or many times, or a class if the clone is expanded.

CASSPWTGGNTEAFF TGTGCCAGCTCACCTTGGACAGGGGGGAACACTGAAGCTTTCTTT TRBJ1-1 TRBD1 TRBV18 -
CASSQDPTGKGHNEQFF TGCGCCAGCAGCCAAGATCCCACGGGGAAAGGGCACAATGAGCAGTTCTTC TRBJ2-1 - TRBV4-3 -
CASSLQGHYSNQPQHF TGTGCCAGCAGTTTACAGGGGCACTATAGCAATCAGCCCCAGCATTTT TRBJ1-5 - TRBV28 -
CASSLRPFKGTDTQYF TGTGCCAGCAGCCTTCGGCCGTTTAAGGGGACAGATACGCAGTATTTT TRBJ2-3 - TRBV3-1/TRBV3-2 -
CASSLAFGTEAEKLFF TGTGCCAGCAGCTTGGCCTTTGGGACAGAGGCGGAAAAACTGTTTTTT TRBJ1-4 TRBD1 TRBV7-9 once
CASSFPDRASYF TGTGCCAGCAGTTTCCCGGACAGGGCGTCGTACTTC TRBJ2-7 TRBD1 TRBV27 -
CASGQGAYEKLFF TGTGCCAGCGGCCAGGGGGCTTACGAAAAACTGTTTTTT TRBJ1-4 TRBD1 TRBV12-3/TRBV12-4 -
CAWSSPGQLNTEAFF TGTGCCTGGAGTTCTCCGGGACAGCTGAACACTGAAGCTTTCTTT TRBJ1-1 TRBD1 TRBV30 few
CASSQAWGGKNIQYF TGTGCCAGCAGCCAAGCGTGGGGGGGGAAAAACATTCAGTACTTC TRBJ2-4 TRBD2 TRBV3-1/TRBV3-2 -
CASSLGGQGTGELFF TGTGCCAGCAGCTTGGGAGGTCAGGGAACCGGGGAGCTGTTTTTT TRBJ2-2 - TRBV5-6 -
CASSPQSGGGNYGYTF TGTGCCAGCAGCCCACAAAGCGGTGGAGGGAACTATGGCTACACCTTC TRBJ1-2 - TRBV9 -
CASSDTSRKAGYSNQPQHF TGTGCCAGCAGTGACACGTCCAGGAAGGCGGGGTATAGCAATCAGCCCCAGCATTTT TRBJ1-5 - TRBV6-4 -
CASSPSGSGANVLTF TGTGCCAGCTCACCGTCGGGCTCTGGGGCCAACGTCCTGACTTTC TRBJ2-6 - TRBV18 -
CASSRGSGELFF TGTGCCAGCAGTCGGGGATCCGGGGAGCTGTTTTTT TRBJ2-2 - TRBV2 -
CASSSPGVIAGVETDTQYF TGTGCCAGCAGTTCCCCGGGTGTTATAGCGGGGGTTGAAACAGATACGCAGTATTTT TRBJ2-3 TRBD2 TRBV6-2/TRBV6-3 -
CASSPGRGSGNTIYF TGTGCCAGCTCACCAGGTCGGGGATCTGGAAACACCATATATTTT TRBJ1-3 - TRBV18 -
CASSPGDRNTEAFF TGTGCCAGCAGCCCAGGGGACCGGAACACTGAAGCTTTCTTT TRBJ1-1 - TRBV7-8 -
CASSPPGTDTQYF TGCGCCAGCAGCCCCCCGGGCACAGATACGCAGTATTTT TRBJ2-3 - TRBV4-1 -
CASSSNGKAGELFF TGTGCCAGCAGCTCGAACGGGAAGGCCGGGGAGCTGTTTTTT TRBJ2-2 - TRBV7-9 -
CASSSPSGANTGELFF TGTGCCAGCAGTTCCCCAAGCGGGGCGAACACCGGGGAGCTGTTTTTT TRBJ2-2 TRBD2 TRBV6-2/TRBV6-3 -
CASKRTGPNTGELFF TGTGCCAGCAAGAGAACAGGACCGAACACCGGGGAGCTGTTTTTT TRBJ2-2 - TRBV6-5 few
CASSPPGGPSSYTF TGTGCCAGCTCACCCCCCGGGGGTCCGTCGAGCTACACCTTC TRBJ1-2 - TRBV18 -
CASSLLIPGQGQETQYF TGTGCCAGCAGTTTATTAATCCCGGGACAGGGGCAAGAGACCCAGTACTTC TRBJ2-5 TRBD1 TRBV27 -
CASGFLGDEQFF TGTGCTAGTGGTTTCCTAGGCGATGAGCAGTTCTTC TRBJ2-1 - TRBV12-5 -
CASNRGTGRGEKLFF TGTGCCAGCAACCGAGGGACAGGGCGGGGAGAAAAACTGTTTTTT TRBJ1-4 TRBD1 TRBV19 -
CATSRGGNGYTF TGTGCCACCAGCAGGGGAGGAAATGGCTACACCTTC TRBJ1-2 - TRBV15 -
CASSPATGAGGSPLHF TGTGCCAGCTCACCAGCTACAGGGGCAGGGGGTTCACCCCTCCACTTT TRBJ1-6 TRBD1 TRBV18 -
CASSLQGPLEPQHF TGTGCCAGTAGCCTCCAGGGCCCCTTGGAGCCCCAGCATTTT TRBJ1-5 - TRBV19 -
CAWDLGQGQPQHF TGTGCCTGGGACCTCGGACAGGGCCAGCCCCAGCATTTT TRBJ1-5 TRBD1 TRBV30 -
CASSVDGLLAGRTDTQYF TGTGCCAGCAGCGTAGACGGCCTCCTAGCGGGGAGAACAGATACGCAGTATTTT TRBJ2-3 TRBD2 TRBV9 -
CASSLFDRNEAFF TGTGCCAGCAGCCTCTTCGACAGGAACGAAGCTTTCTTT TRBJ1-1 - TRBV6-5 -
CASSQDRGGPIGDTF TGTGCCAGCAGCCAAGATCGGGGGGGCCCCATTGGAGACACCTTC TRBJ1-2 - TRBV4-2 -
CASSLYRSTDTQYF TGTGCCAGCAGCTTATATCGTAGCACAGATACGCAGTATTTT TRBJ2-3 - TRBV7-9 -